Listed below are T cell receptor beta chains from one sample, sequenced in a study of identical twins. One entry per CDR3 protein, called by TCRdb with MiXCR from the 5' RACE reads. The sample shows about 260,000 distinct CDR3 sequences, roughly 7% of them seen only once. The same data also contributed to another study, on yellow fever vaccine responses in identical twins.

The sample was memory (CD45RO+) T cells sorted from blood. The receptors derive from a woman in her late teens or twenties in good health. Each CDR3 is given with its conserved first and last residue. Each record gives: clone size, CDR3 length, V gene, J gene, D gene, CDR3 protein, CDR3 DNA. A D gene is named only where the DNA matches it firmly. Clone sizes are given selectively: once, few, many, or a class where the clone is expanded.

clone size: .; CDR3 length: 18; V gene: TRBV11-2; J gene: TRBJ2-1; D gene: TRBD2; CDR3 protein: CASSKVRLAGYHYNEQFF; CDR3 DNA: TGTGCCAGCAGCAAGGTCCGACTAGCGGGTTACCACTACAATGAGCAGTTCTTC
clone size: many; CDR3 length: 14; V gene: TRBV12-3/TRBV12-4; J gene: TRBJ1-1; D gene: .; CDR3 protein: CASHPGGRAAEAFF; CDR3 DNA: TGTGCCAGCCACCCGGGCGGCAGGGCCGCTGAAGCTTTCTTT
clone size: .; CDR3 length: 15; V gene: TRBV9; J gene: TRBJ2-3; D gene: .; CDR3 protein: CASSVTGTSTDTQYF; CDR3 DNA: TGTGCCAGCAGCGTAACCGGGACTAGCACAGATACGCAGTATTTT
clone size: many; CDR3 length: 15; V gene: TRBV29-1; J gene: TRBJ2-1; D gene: TRBD2; CDR3 protein: CSVESLSGRDNEQFF; CDR3 DNA: TGCAGCGTTGAGTCCCTGAGCGGGAGGGACAATGAGCAGTTCTTC
clone size: few; CDR3 length: 15; V gene: TRBV29-1; J gene: TRBJ2-3; D gene: .; CDR3 protein: CSVEDPRQQGAAQYF; CDR3 DNA: TGCAGCGTTGAAGACCCAAGACAACAGGGAGCGGCGCAGTATTTT
clone size: many; CDR3 length: 13; V gene: TRBV29-1; J gene: TRBJ2-3; D gene: .; CDR3 protein: CSVDVGVTDTQYF; CDR3 DNA: TGCAGCGTTGACGTGGGGGTGACAGATACGCAGTATTTT
clone size: few; CDR3 length: 11; V gene: TRBV6-1; J gene: TRBJ1-1; D gene: .; CDR3 protein: CAGRGGTEAFF; CDR3 DNA: TGTGCCGGCCGCGGAGGCACTGAAGCTTTCTTT
clone size: many; CDR3 length: 16; V gene: TRBV7-9; J gene: TRBJ2-2; D gene: TRBD2; CDR3 protein: CASSPGLAKGTGELFF; CDR3 DNA: TGTGCCAGCAGCCCGGGACTAGCAAAGGGCACCGGGGAGCTGTTTTTT
clone size: few; CDR3 length: 16; V gene: TRBV7-9; J gene: TRBJ1-5; D gene: TRBD1; CDR3 protein: CASSLGQGNSNQPQHF; CDR3 DNA: TGTGCCAGCAGCTTGGGACAGGGAAATAGCAATCAGCCCCAGCATTTT
clone size: .; CDR3 length: 18; V gene: TRBV4-1; J gene: TRBJ2-7; D gene: TRBD2; CDR3 protein: CASSPKREGHSSSYEQYF; CDR3 DNA: TGCGCCAGCAGCCCCAAGCGGGAAGGACACTCCAGTTCCTACGAGCAGTACTTC
clone size: .; CDR3 length: 12; V gene: TRBV28; J gene: TRBJ2-3; D gene: .; CDR3 protein: CASQWGVDTQYF; CDR3 DNA: TGTGCCAGCCAGTGGGGTGTCGATACGCAGTATTTT
clone size: few; CDR3 length: 15; V gene: TRBV5-1; J gene: TRBJ2-2; D gene: TRBD1; CDR3 protein: CASSPGQLGTGELFF; CDR3 DNA: TGCGCCAGCAGTCCGGGACAGCTAGGCACCGGGGAGCTGTTTTTT
clone size: few; CDR3 length: 16; V gene: TRBV11-1; J gene: TRBJ2-3; D gene: .; CDR3 protein: CASTSQGTGLKDTQYF; CDR3 DNA: TGTGCCAGCACCTCTCAGGGAACAGGATTAAAAGATACGCAGTATTTT
clone size: few; CDR3 length: 12; V gene: TRBV29-1; J gene: TRBJ2-1; D gene: .; CDR3 protein: CSVRTRYNEQFF; CDR3 DNA: TGCAGCGTTAGGACGCGATACAATGAGCAGTTCTTC
clone size: .; CDR3 length: 16; V gene: TRBV4-2; J gene: TRBJ1-4; D gene: TRBD1; CDR3 protein: CASSQGQASTNEKLFF; CDR3 DNA: TGTGCCAGCAGCCAGGGACAGGCCTCAACTAATGAAAAACTGTTTTTT
clone size: .; CDR3 length: 15; V gene: TRBV12-3/TRBV12-4; J gene: TRBJ1-2; D gene: .; CDR3 protein: CASSPKSGPSYGYTF; CDR3 DNA: TGTGCCAGCAGTCCTAAATCCGGGCCCTCTTATGGCTACACCTTC
clone size: few; CDR3 length: 15; V gene: TRBV20-1; J gene: TRBJ1-1; D gene: .; CDR3 protein: CSALGPSEMNTEAFF; CDR3 DNA: TGCAGTGCTCTTGGCCCCAGTGAAATGAACACTGAAGCTTTCTTT
clone size: .; CDR3 length: 14; V gene: TRBV15; J gene: TRBJ1-2; D gene: TRBD1; CDR3 protein: CATSTSTGAGGYTF; CDR3 DNA: TGTGCCACCAGCACCTCGACAGGGGCTGGTGGCTACACCTTC
clone size: many; CDR3 length: 15; V gene: TRBV12-3/TRBV12-4; J gene: TRBJ1-1; D gene: .; CDR3 protein: CASSRTAGLNTEAFF; CDR3 DNA: TGTGCCAGCAGTCGAACCGCAGGGTTGAACACTGAAGCTTTCTTT
clone size: .; CDR3 length: 14; V gene: TRBV5-1; J gene: TRBJ2-1; D gene: TRBD1; CDR3 protein: CASSSVQGNGEQFF; CDR3 DNA: TGCGCCAGCAGCAGCGTACAGGGGAACGGTGAGCAGTTCTTC
clone size: .; CDR3 length: 18; V gene: TRBV28; J gene: TRBJ2-5; D gene: TRBD2; CDR3 protein: CASSTSGRALGSGETQYF; CDR3 DNA: TGTGCCAGCTCGACTAGCGGGAGGGCCCTCGGGTCGGGAGAGACCCAGTACTTC
clone size: many; CDR3 length: 20; V gene: TRBV10-3; J gene: TRBJ2-7; D gene: TRBD2; CDR3 protein: CAISESTQVSGRFHSYEQYF; CDR3 DNA: TGTGCCATCAGTGAGTCGACTCAGGTTAGCGGGAGGTTCCACTCCTACGAGCAGTACTTC
clone size: many; CDR3 length: 15; V gene: TRBV4-1; J gene: TRBJ1-4; D gene: .; CDR3 protein: CASSQERDLNEKLFF; CDR3 DNA: TGCGCCAGCAGCCAAGAAAGGGACCTAAATGAAAAACTGTTTTTT
clone size: many; CDR3 length: 16; V gene: TRBV12-3/TRBV12-4; J gene: TRBJ2-3; D gene: .; CDR3 protein: CASSLEASRGPDTQYF; CDR3 DNA: TGTGCCAGCAGTTTGGAGGCGTCTAGGGGCCCAGATACGCAGTATTTT
clone size: many; CDR3 length: 16; V gene: TRBV5-1; J gene: TRBJ2-2; D gene: TRBD2; CDR3 protein: CASSYSGPLNTGELFF; CDR3 DNA: TGCGCCAGCAGCTATAGCGGGCCCTTGAACACCGGGGAGCTGTTTTTT
clone size: .; CDR3 length: 13; V gene: TRBV2; J gene: TRBJ2-7; D gene: .; CDR3 protein: CASSTDRHNEQYF; CDR3 DNA: TGTGCCAGCAGTACTGACAGGCACAACGAGCAGTACTTC
clone size: many; CDR3 length: 12; V gene: TRBV3-1; J gene: TRBJ2-1; D gene: .; CDR3 protein: CASSQDVWNQFF; CDR3 DNA: TGTGCCAGCAGCCAAGATGTGTGGAACCAGTTCTTC
clone size: .; CDR3 length: 15; V gene: TRBV5-6; J gene: TRBJ2-3; D gene: .; CDR3 protein: CASSLAVTSTDTQYF; CDR3 DNA: TGTGCCAGCAGCTTGGCGGTGACTAGTACAGATACGCAGTATTTT
clone size: .; CDR3 length: 14; V gene: TRBV6-5; J gene: TRBJ2-3; D gene: TRBD2; CDR3 protein: CASSLPGGGDTQYF; CDR3 DNA: TGTGCCAGCAGTTTACCGGGGGGAGGTGATACGCAGTATTTT
clone size: few; CDR3 length: 14; V gene: TRBV5-6; J gene: TRBJ2-2; D gene: TRBD2; CDR3 protein: CASSSRGGTGELFF; CDR3 DNA: TGTGCCAGCAGCTCCCGGGGGGGTACCGGGGAGCTGTTTTTT
clone size: many; CDR3 length: 14; V gene: TRBV28; J gene: TRBJ1-2; D gene: .; CDR3 protein: CASTVSGSHYGYTF; CDR3 DNA: TGTGCCAGCACTGTGTCGGGGTCCCACTATGGCTACACCTTC
clone size: many; CDR3 length: 16; V gene: TRBV5-1; J gene: TRBJ1-1; D gene: .; CDR3 protein: CASSPPYTVGSTEAFF; CDR3 DNA: TGCGCCAGCAGCCCCCCCTATACGGTAGGATCCACTGAAGCTTTCTTT
clone size: few; CDR3 length: 15; V gene: TRBV15; J gene: TRBJ2-5; D gene: TRBD2; CDR3 protein: CATSGRGGIRETQYF; CDR3 DNA: TGTGCCACCAGCGGTCGCGGGGGTATTCGAGAGACCCAGTACTTC
clone size: few; CDR3 length: 11; V gene: TRBV12-3/TRBV12-4; J gene: TRBJ2-7; D gene: .; CDR3 protein: CASSTQGLKYF; CDR3 DNA: TGTGCCAGCAGCACACAGGGATTGAAGTACTTC
clone size: few; CDR3 length: 15; V gene: TRBV24-1; J gene: TRBJ2-3; D gene: TRBD1; CDR3 protein: CATSDLTGGTDTQYF; CDR3 DNA: TGTGCCACCAGTGATTTGACAGGGGGCACAGATACGCAGTATTTT
clone size: .; CDR3 length: 16; V gene: TRBV15; J gene: TRBJ1-2; D gene: TRBD1; CDR3 protein: CATSRLLGTGSYGYTF; CDR3 DNA: TGTGCCACCAGCAGATTACTTGGGACAGGGAGCTATGGCTACACCTTC
clone size: many; CDR3 length: 15; V gene: TRBV6-5; J gene: TRBJ2-7; D gene: TRBD2; CDR3 protein: CASSSTSGSSYEQYF; CDR3 DNA: TGTGCCAGCAGTTCGACTAGCGGAAGCTCCTACGAGCAGTACTTC
clone size: many; CDR3 length: 17; V gene: TRBV12-5; J gene: TRBJ2-1; D gene: TRBD2; CDR3 protein: CASGLALAGGPYNEQFF; CDR3 DNA: TGTGCTAGTGGTTTGGCCCTAGCGGGAGGCCCCTACAATGAGCAGTTCTTC
clone size: few; CDR3 length: 17; V gene: TRBV4-1; J gene: TRBJ2-1; D gene: TRBD2; CDR3 protein: CASSQPTSGANYNEQFF; CDR3 DNA: TGCGCCAGCAGCCAACCGACAAGCGGGGCCAACTACAATGAGCAGTTCTTC
clone size: .; CDR3 length: 12; V gene: TRBV6-2/TRBV6-3; J gene: TRBJ2-1; D gene: .; CDR3 protein: CASSYQDMRRFF; CDR3 DNA: TGTGCCAGCAGTTATCAGGACATGCGGCGGTTCTTC
clone size: few; CDR3 length: 14; V gene: TRBV16; J gene: TRBJ1-5; D gene: .; CDR3 protein: CASSQLAGWQPQHF; CDR3 DNA: TGTGCCAGCAGCCAATTGGCAGGGTGGCAGCCCCAGCATTTT
clone size: .; CDR3 length: 15; V gene: TRBV5-6; J gene: TRBJ1-2; D gene: TRBD1; CDR3 protein: CASSLGTGSNYGYTF; CDR3 DNA: TGTGCCAGCAGCTTGGGGACAGGTTCTAACTATGGCTACACCTTC
clone size: few; CDR3 length: 14; V gene: TRBV18; J gene: TRBJ2-1; D gene: .; CDR3 protein: CASSPQSGDNEQFF; CDR3 DNA: TGTGCCAGCTCACCTCAATCGGGGGACAATGAGCAGTTCTTC
clone size: many; CDR3 length: 15; V gene: TRBV4-1; J gene: TRBJ1-1; D gene: .; CDR3 protein: CASSQDWARNTEAFF; CDR3 DNA: TGCGCCAGCAGCCAAGATTGGGCGAGGAACACTGAAGCTTTCTTT
clone size: .; CDR3 length: 15; V gene: TRBV5-1; J gene: TRBJ2-7; D gene: TRBD2; CDR3 protein: CASSLGGSGSFEQYF; CDR3 DNA: TGCGCCAGCAGCTTGGGCGGGAGCGGTAGCTTCGAGCAGTACTTC
clone size: few; CDR3 length: 20; V gene: TRBV12-3/TRBV12-4; J gene: TRBJ2-4; D gene: TRBD2; CDR3 protein: CASSFSWGLAASLAKNIQYF; CDR3 DNA: TGTGCCAGCAGTTTTTCGTGGGGACTAGCCGCCTCTCTAGCCAAAAACATTCAGTACTTC
clone size: few; CDR3 length: 15; V gene: TRBV29-1; J gene: TRBJ2-1; D gene: TRBD2; CDR3 protein: CSVVGLALSHNEQFF; CDR3 DNA: TGCAGCGTCGTGGGACTAGCTCTAAGTCACAATGAGCAGTTCTTC
clone size: few; CDR3 length: 13; V gene: TRBV10-1; J gene: TRBJ2-1; D gene: .; CDR3 protein: CASSDAPEAAKFF; CDR3 DNA: TGCGCCAGCAGTGATGCCCCGGAGGCGGCGAAGTTCTTC
clone size: .; CDR3 length: 19; V gene: TRBV27; J gene: TRBJ2-1; D gene: TRBD2; CDR3 protein: CATRDSGSSGRAFNNEQFF; CDR3 DNA: TGTGCCACAAGGGATTCCGGCAGTAGCGGGAGGGCCTTTAACAATGAGCAGTTCTTC
clone size: .; CDR3 length: 14; V gene: TRBV20-1; J gene: TRBJ1-5; D gene: .; CDR3 protein: CSAFGSGRDQPQHF; CDR3 DNA: TGCAGTGCATTTGGGTCAGGGAGGGATCAGCCCCAGCATTTT
clone size: many; CDR3 length: 16; V gene: TRBV28; J gene: TRBJ2-6; D gene: .; CDR3 protein: CASGPPLGRGANVLTF; CDR3 DNA: TGTGCCAGCGGGCCCCCCCTAGGGAGGGGGGCCAACGTCCTGACTTTC
clone size: .; CDR3 length: 13; V gene: TRBV11-1; J gene: TRBJ2-1; D gene: .; CDR3 protein: CASSSGFGNEQFF; CDR3 DNA: TGTGCCAGCAGCTCAGGGTTCGGGAATGAGCAGTTCTTC
clone size: many; CDR3 length: 14; V gene: TRBV12-3/TRBV12-4; J gene: TRBJ2-3; D gene: .; CDR3 protein: CASSPPLIADTQYF; CDR3 DNA: TGTGCCAGCAGTCCGCCCCTTATCGCAGATACGCAGTATTTT
clone size: .; CDR3 length: 11; V gene: TRBV3-1; J gene: TRBJ2-1; D gene: .; CDR3 protein: CASSRWPEQFF; CDR3 DNA: TGTGCCAGCTCACGGTGGCCTGAGCAGTTCTTC
clone size: many; CDR3 length: 13; V gene: TRBV12-3/TRBV12-4; J gene: TRBJ2-3; D gene: .; CDR3 protein: CASGRGPGDTQYF; CDR3 DNA: TGTGCCAGCGGGCGGGGGCCCGGGGATACGCAGTATTTT
clone size: few; CDR3 length: 18; V gene: TRBV5-6; J gene: TRBJ2-7; D gene: TRBD2; CDR3 protein: CASISWGLAVLGSYEQYF; CDR3 DNA: TGTGCCAGCATCTCCTGGGGACTAGCGGTGCTAGGCTCCTACGAGCAGTACTTC
clone size: few; CDR3 length: 15; V gene: TRBV7-9; J gene: TRBJ2-3; D gene: .; CDR3 protein: CASSLGSVFSDTQYF; CDR3 DNA: TGTGCCAGCAGCTTAGGTTCAGTGTTCTCAGATACGCAGTATTTT
clone size: few; CDR3 length: 19; V gene: TRBV15; J gene: TRBJ1-1; D gene: TRBD1; CDR3 protein: CATSRAGQGSSSRDTEAFF; CDR3 DNA: TGTGCCACCAGCAGAGCAGGACAGGGAAGTTCCTCTAGGGACACTGAAGCTTTCTTT
clone size: few; CDR3 length: 18; V gene: TRBV4-2; J gene: TRBJ2-5; D gene: TRBD2; CDR3 protein: CASSQGPGAGAHQETQYF; CDR3 DNA: TGTGCCAGCAGCCAAGGACCGGGAGCGGGAGCGCACCAAGAGACCCAGTACTTC
clone size: .; CDR3 length: 16; V gene: TRBV18; J gene: TRBJ2-3; D gene: TRBD2; CDR3 protein: CASSRDSGRVTDTQYF; CDR3 DNA: TGTGCCAGCTCACGTGATAGCGGGAGGGTGACAGATACGCAGTATTTT